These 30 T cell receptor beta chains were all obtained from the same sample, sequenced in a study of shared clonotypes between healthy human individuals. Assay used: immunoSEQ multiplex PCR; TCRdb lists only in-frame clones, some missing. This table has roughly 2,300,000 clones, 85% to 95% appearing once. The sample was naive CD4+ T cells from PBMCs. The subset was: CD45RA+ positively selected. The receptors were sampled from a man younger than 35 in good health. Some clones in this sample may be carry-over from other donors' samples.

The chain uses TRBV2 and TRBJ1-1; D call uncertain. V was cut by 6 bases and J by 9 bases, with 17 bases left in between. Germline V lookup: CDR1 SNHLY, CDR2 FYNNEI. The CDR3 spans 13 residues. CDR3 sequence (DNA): TGTGCCAGCAGATTGAACGGTGGGTCCAAAGCTTTCTTT. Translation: CASRLNGGSKAFF.

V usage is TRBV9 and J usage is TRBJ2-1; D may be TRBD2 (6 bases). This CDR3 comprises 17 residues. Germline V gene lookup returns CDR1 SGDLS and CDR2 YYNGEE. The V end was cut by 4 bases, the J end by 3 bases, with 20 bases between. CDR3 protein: CASSPRAPGLRYNEQFF. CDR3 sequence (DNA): TGTGCCAGCAGCCCCCGCGCTCCGGGACTTCGCTACAATGAGCAGTTCTTC.

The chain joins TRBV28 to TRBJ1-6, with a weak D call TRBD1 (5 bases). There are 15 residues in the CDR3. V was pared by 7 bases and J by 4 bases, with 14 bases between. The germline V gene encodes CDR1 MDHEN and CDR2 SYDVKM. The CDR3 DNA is TGTGCCAGCACCGCCCGGGACGGATATAATTCACCCCTCCACTTT. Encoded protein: CASTARDGYNSPLHF.

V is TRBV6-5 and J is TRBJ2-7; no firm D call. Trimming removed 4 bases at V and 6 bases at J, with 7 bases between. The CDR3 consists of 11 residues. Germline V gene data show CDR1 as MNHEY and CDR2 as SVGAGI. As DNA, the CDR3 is TGTGCCAGCAGTTGGGATGGCGAGCAGTACTTC. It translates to CASSWDGEQYF.

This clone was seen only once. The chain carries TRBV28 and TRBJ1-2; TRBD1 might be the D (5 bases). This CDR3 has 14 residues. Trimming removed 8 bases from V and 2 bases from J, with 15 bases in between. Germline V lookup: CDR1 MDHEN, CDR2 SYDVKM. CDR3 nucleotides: TGTGCCAGCGCATCCAGGGCGACCAACTATGGCTACACCTTC. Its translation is CASASRATNYGYTF.

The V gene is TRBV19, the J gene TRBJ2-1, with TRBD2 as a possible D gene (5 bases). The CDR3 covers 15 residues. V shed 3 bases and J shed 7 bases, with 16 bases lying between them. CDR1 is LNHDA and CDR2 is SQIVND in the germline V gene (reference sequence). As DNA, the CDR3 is TGTGCCAGTAGTATCCGGGTCGCTCCGGGGAATGAGCAGTTCTTC. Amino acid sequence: CASSIRVAPGNEQFF.

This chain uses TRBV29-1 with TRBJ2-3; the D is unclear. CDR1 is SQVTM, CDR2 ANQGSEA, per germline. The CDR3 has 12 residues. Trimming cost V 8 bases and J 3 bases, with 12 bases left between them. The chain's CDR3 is CSLIRGTDTQYF. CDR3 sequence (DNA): TGCAGCCTTATTCGAGGAACAGATACGCAGTATTTT.

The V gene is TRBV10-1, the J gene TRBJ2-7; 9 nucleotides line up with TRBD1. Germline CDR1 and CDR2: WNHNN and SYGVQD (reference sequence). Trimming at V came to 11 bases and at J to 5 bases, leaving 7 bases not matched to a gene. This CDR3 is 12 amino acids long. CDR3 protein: CAGHRGPDEQYF. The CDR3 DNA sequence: TGCGCCGGGCACAGGGGGCCGGACGAGCAGTACTTC.

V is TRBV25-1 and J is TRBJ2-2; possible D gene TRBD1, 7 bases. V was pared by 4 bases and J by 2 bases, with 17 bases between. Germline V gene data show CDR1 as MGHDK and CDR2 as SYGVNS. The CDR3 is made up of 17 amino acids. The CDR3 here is CASSAVGGTANTGELFF. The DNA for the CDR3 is TGTGCCAGCAGTGCGGTAGGGGGGACAGCTAACACCGGGGAGCTGTTTTTT.

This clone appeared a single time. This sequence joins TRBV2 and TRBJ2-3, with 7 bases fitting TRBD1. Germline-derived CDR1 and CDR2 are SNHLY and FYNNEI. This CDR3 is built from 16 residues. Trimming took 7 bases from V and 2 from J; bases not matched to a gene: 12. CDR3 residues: CASTGDRQGDTDTQYF. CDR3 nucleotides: TGTGCCAGCACCGGGGACCGACAGGGCGACACAGATACGCAGTATTTT.

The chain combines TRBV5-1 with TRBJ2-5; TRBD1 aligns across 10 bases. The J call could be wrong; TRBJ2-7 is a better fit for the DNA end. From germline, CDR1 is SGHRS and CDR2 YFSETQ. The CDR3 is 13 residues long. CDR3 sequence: CASSWGTGDEQYF. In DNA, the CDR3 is TGCGCCAGCAGCTGGGGGACAGGGGACGAGCAGTACTTC.

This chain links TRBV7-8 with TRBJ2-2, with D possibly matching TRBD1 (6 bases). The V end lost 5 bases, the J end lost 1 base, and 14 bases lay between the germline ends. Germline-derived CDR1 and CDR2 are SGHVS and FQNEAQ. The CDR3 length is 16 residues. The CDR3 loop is CASSRRLQGNTGELFF. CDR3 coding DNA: TGTGCCAGCAGCCGCCGCCTACAGGGGAACACCGGGGAGCTGTTTTTT. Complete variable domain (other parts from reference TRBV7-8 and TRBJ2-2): GAGVSQSPRYKVAKRGQDVALRCDPISGHVSLFWYQQALGQGPEFLTYFQNEAQLDKSGLPSDRFFAERPEGSVSTLKIQRTQQEDSAVYLCASSRRLQGNTGELFFGEGSRLTVL.

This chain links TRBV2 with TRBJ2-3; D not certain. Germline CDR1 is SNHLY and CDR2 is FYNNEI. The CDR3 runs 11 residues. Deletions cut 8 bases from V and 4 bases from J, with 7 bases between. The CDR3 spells CASYAPDTQYF. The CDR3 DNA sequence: TGTGCCAGCTACGCCCCAGATACGCAGTATTTT.

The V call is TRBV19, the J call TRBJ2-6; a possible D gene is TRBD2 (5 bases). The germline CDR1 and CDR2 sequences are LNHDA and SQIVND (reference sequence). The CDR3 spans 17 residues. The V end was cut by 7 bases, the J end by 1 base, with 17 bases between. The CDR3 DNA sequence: TGTGCCAGTACCCGGTTACGGGGTCTGTCTGGGGCCAACGTCCTGACTTTC. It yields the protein CASTRLRGLSGANVLTF.

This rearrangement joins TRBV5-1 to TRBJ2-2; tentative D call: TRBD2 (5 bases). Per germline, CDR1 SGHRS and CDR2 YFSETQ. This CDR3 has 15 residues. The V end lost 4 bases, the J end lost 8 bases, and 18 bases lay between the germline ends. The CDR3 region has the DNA TGCGCCAGCAGCGTTGGGTCGGGGAGCGGTGGGGAGCTGTTTTTT. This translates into CASSVGSGSGGELFF.

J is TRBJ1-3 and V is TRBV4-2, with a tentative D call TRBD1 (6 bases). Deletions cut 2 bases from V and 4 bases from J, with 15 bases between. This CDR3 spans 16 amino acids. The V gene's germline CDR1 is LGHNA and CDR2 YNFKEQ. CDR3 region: CASSQLASGGGNTIYF. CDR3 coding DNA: TGTGCCAGCAGCCAACTCGCTTCGGGGGGCGGAAACACCATATATTTT.

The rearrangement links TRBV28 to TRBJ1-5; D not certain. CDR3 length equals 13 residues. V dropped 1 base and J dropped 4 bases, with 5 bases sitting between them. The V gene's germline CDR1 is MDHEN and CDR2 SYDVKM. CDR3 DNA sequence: TGTGCCAGCAGTTTATACGCAAATCAGCCCCAGCATTTT. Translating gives CASSLYANQPQHF.

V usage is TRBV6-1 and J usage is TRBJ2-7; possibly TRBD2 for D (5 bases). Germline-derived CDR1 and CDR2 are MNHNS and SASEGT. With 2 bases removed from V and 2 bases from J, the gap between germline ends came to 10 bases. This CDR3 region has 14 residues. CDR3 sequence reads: CASSESGRTYEQYF. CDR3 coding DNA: TGTGCCAGCAGTGAAAGCGGTCGGACCTACGAGCAGTACTTC.

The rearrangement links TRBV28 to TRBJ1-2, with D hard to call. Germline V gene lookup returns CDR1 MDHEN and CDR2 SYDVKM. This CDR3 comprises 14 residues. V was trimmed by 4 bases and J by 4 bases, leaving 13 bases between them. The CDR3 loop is CASSSGQDLYGYTF. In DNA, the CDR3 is TGTGCCAGCAGTTCGGGCCAGGACCTCTATGGCTACACCTTC.

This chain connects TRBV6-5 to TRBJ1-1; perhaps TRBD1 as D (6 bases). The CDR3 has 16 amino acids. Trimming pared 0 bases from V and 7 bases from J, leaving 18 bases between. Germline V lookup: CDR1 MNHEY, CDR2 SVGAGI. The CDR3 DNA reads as TGTGCCAGCAGTTACTCCTTTATCGGACAGACACTTGAAGCTTTCTTT. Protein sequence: CASSYSFIGQTLEAFF.

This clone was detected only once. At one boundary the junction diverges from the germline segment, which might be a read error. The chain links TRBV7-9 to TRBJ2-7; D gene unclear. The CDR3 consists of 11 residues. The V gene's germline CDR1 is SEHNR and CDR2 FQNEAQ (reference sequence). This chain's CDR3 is CASSPVRILDF. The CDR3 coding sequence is TGTGCCAGCAGCCCGGTACGGATATTGGACTTC.

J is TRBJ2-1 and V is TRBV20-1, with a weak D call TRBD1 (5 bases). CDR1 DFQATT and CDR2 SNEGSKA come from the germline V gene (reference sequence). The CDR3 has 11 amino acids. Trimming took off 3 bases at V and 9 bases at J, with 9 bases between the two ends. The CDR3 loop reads CSASAGIEQFF. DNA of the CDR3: TGCAGTGCTAGTGCAGGGATTGAGCAGTTCTTC.

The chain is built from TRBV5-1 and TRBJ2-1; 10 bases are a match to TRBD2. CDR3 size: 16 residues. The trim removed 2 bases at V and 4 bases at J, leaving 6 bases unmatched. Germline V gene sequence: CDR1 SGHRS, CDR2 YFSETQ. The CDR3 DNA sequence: TGCGCCAGCAGCTTACCTCTAGCGGGAGATTACAATGAGCAGTTCTTC. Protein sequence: CASSLPLAGDYNEQFF.

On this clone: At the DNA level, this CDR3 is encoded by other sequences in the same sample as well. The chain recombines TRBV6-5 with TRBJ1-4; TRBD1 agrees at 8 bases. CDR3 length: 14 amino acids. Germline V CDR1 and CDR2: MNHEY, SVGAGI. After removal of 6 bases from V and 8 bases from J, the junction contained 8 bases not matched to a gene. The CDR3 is CASSRGTGGEKLFF. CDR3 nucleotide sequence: TGTGCCAGCAGCCGGGGGACAGGTGGGGAAAAACTGTTTTTT.

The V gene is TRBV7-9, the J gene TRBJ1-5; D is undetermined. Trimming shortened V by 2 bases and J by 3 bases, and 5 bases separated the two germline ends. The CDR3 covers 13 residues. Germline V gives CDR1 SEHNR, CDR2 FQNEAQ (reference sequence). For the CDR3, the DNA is TGTGCCAGCAGCTTATCGATCAATCAGCCCCAGCATTTT. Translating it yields CASSLSINQPQHF.

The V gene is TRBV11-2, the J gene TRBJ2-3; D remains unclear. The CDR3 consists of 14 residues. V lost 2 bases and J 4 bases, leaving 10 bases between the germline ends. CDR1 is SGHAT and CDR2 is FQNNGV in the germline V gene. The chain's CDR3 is CASSLLTFADTQYF. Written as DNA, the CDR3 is TGTGCCAGCAGCTTACTGACGTTCGCAGATACGCAGTATTTT.

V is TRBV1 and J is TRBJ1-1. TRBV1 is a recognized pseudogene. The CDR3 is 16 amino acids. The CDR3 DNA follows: TGCACCAGCAGCCGAGCACCGACCTTTCCGAACACTGAAGCTTTCTTT. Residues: CTSSRAPTFPNTEAFF.

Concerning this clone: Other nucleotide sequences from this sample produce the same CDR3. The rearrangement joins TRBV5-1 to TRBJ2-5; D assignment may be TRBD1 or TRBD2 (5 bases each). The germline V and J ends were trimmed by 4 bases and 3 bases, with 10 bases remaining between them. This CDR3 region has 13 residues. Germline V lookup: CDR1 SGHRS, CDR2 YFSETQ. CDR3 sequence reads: CASSLAGKETQYF. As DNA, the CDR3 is TGCGCCAGCAGCCTAGCAGGGAAAGAGACCCAGTACTTC.

CDR3 sequence: CASISWGAGEETQYF. CDR3 DNA sequence: TGTGCCAGCATTTCCTGGGGAGCGGGAGAGGAGACCCAGTACTTC. The chain has TRBV27 and TRBJ2-5, with 8 bases aligning to TRBD2. The V segment lost 7 bases and the J segment 5 bases; nucleotides outside the gene matches: 12. Germline V gene lookup returns CDR1 MNHEY and CDR2 SMNVEV (reference sequence). The length of the CDR3 is 15 residues.

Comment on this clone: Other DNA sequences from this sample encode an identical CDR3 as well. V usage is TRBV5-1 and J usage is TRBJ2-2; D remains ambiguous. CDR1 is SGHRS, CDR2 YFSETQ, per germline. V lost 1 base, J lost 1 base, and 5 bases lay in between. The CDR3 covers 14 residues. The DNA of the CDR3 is TGCGCCAGCAGCTTGCCCGAGAACACCGGGGAGCTGTTTTTT. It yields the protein CASSLPENTGELFF.